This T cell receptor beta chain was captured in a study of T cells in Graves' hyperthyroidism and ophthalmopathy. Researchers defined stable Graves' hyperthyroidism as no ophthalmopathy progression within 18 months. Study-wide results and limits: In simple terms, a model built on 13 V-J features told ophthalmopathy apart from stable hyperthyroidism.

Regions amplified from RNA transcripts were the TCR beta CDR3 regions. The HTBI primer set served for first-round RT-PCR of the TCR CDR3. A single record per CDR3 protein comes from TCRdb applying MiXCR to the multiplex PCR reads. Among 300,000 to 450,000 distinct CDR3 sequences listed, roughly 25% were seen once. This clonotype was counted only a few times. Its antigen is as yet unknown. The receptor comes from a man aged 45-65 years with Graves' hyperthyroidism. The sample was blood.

CDR3 nucleotide sequence: TGCAGTGCCCCGGGGAGCTCCTACAATGAGCAGTTCTTC. It encodes CSAPGSSYNEQFF. V and J are TRBV20-1 and TRBJ2-1; D perhaps matches TRBD2 (5 bases). Trimming cost V 6 bases and J 0 bases, with 9 bases left between them. CDR3 length equals 13 residues. CDR1 is DFQATT and CDR2 is SNEGSKA in the germline V gene (reference sequence).